Listed below are T cell receptor beta chains from one sample, sequenced in a study of CD4+ T cells in melanoma. The table came from immunoSEQ multiplex PCR; TCRdb's copy has only in-frame clones and leaves some out. Here the sample spans about 9,600 clones, 55% to 75% being singletons. The material sequenced was cells from a culture (not recorded whether cultured in vitro). These receptors came from a human donor with melanoma. CDR3s include the opening cysteine and the closing phenylalanine or tryptophan. Fields, in order: V gene, J gene, clone size, D gene, CDR3 DNA, CDR3 protein. The D gene is left open where the match is weak. A row's size may be missing; if present it is once, few, many or a size class.

>TRBV15|TRBJ2-1|-|TRBD1
TGTGCCACCCAGAGAACTCAGGGGGCGTTCTACAATGAGCAGTTCTTC
CATQRTQGAFYNEQFF
>TRBV14|TRBJ1-1|-|-
TGTGCCAGCAGCCAACTGACAGGAGTGAACACTGAAGCTTTCTTT
CASSQLTGVNTEAFF
>TRBV5-1|TRBJ2-7|-|-
TGCGCCAGCAGCGGAGGGGGCGAGCAGTACTTC
CASSGGGEQYF
>TRBV6-1|TRBJ2-3|-|TRBD1
TGTGCCAGCAGCGCCGTACAGGGGTATGCGCAGTATTTT
CASSAVQGYAQYF
>TRBV7-9|TRBJ1-1|-|-
TGTGCCAGCAGCTTAAGTTCTACAGTGAACACTGAAGCTTTCTTT
CASSLSSTVNTEAFF
>TRBV5-6|TRBJ1-4|-|-
TGTGCCAGCAGCTTGTCCGCCGGGGGGCTAACTAATGAAAAACTGTTTTTT
CASSLSAGGLTNEKLFF
>TRBV9|TRBJ1-1|-|-
TGTGCCAGCAGCGTCAGGGCCGAGAGGACTGAAGCTTTCTTT
CASSVRAERTEAFF
>TRBV2|TRBJ2-1|-|TRBD2
TGTGCCAGCAGACGGACTAGCGGGGCAAACAATGAGCAGTTCTTC
CASRRTSGANNEQFF
>TRBV6-1|TRBJ1-1|-|TRBD1
TGTGCCAGCAGTGAAGCCCGAGCACTGACAGGGAGCACTGAAGCTTTCTTT
CASSEARALTGSTEAFF
>TRBV5-1|TRBJ2-7|-|-
TGCGCCAGCAGCAGGGGCGGAGAGCAGTACTTC
CASSRGGEQYF
>TRBV5-1|TRBJ2-7|once|-
TGCGCCAGCAGCCCGATGGACACCTACGAGCAGTACTTC
CASSPMDTYEQYF
>TRBV5-1|TRBJ2-7|few|-
TGCGCCAGCAGCTTGGGCCAGGGGGGTTACTCCTACGAGCAGTACTTC
CASSLGQGGYSYEQYF
>TRBV2|TRBJ1-1|-|-
TGTGCCAGCAGGTCGGGCGGACTGAACACTGAAGCTTTCTTT
CASRSGGLNTEAFF
>TRBV5-4|TRBJ1-2|-|-
TGTGCCAGCAGCCCCGACAGTAACTATGGCTACACCTTC
CASSPDSNYGYTF
>TRBV7-9|TRBJ1-2|few|-
TGTGCCAGCAGCGAAACGGAGAGAAATGGCTACACCTTC
CASSETERNGYTF
>TRBV30|TRBJ1-1|-|-
TGTGCCTTCTTGCGGCAGGGGTATACTGAAGCTTTCTTT
CAFLRQGYTEAFF
>TRBV5-1|TRBJ2-7|-|-
TGCGCCAGCAGCTTGTCAGAGCCCCCCTACGAGCAGTACTTC
CASSLSEPPYEQYF
>TRBV20-1|TRBJ2-7|few|-
TGCAGTGTAGGGTCCGAGCAGTACTTC
CSVGSEQYF
>TRBV10-1|TRBJ2-5|-|-
TGCGCCAGCAGTGATGGGTCGGGGCCTCAAGAGACCCAGTACTTC
CASSDGSGPQETQYF
>TRBV6-1|TRBJ1-6|-|-
TGTGCCAGTTCCGCTGGGCCCTATAATTCACCCCTCCACTTT
CASSAGPYNSPLHF
>TRBV18|TRBJ1-2|few|-
TGTGCCAGCCGGATCGGCACCCGCAGCTATGGCTACACCTTC
CASRIGTRSYGYTF
>TRBV7-9|TRBJ1-1|few|-
TGTGCCAGCAGCGAACAGCAAGCTTTCTTT
CASSEQQAFF
>TRBV5-8|TRBJ2-7|-|TRBD1
TGTGCCAGCAGCTCCGACAGGGGGTACGAGCAGTACTTC
CASSSDRGYEQYF
>TRBV6-1|TRBJ1-1|-|-
TGTGCCAGCAGTGAAGCAAGGGGCGTAGAAGCTTTCTTT
CASSEARGVEAFF
>TRBV21-1|TRBJ2-3|-|-
TGTGCCAGCAGCAAATTAGGAGTACAGGGGCGACATAACACAGATACGCAGTATTTT
CASSKLGVQGRHNTDTQYF
>TRBV6-5|TRBJ1-6|-|-
TGTGCCAGCAGTTACGATCGGATTAATTCACCCCTCCACTTT
CASSYDRINSPLHF
>TRBV7-3|TRBJ1-1|-|-
TGTGCCAGCAGCAGACAGAGTAACACTGAAGCTTTCTTT
CASSRQSNTEAFF
>TRBV6-6|TRBJ2-7|-|-
TGTGCCAGCAGTTACTCGACCCGGGGCACATACGAGCAGTACTTC
CASSYSTRGTYEQYF
>TRBV11-2|TRBJ1-6|-|-
TGTGCCAGCAGCTTCTTCCTCCAATCGGGGAATTCACCCCTCCACTTT
CASSFFLQSGNSPLHF
>TRBV7-8|TRBJ2-2|-|-
TGTGCCAGCAGCCAAGGGGTAGGACCTAGCACCGGGGAGCTGTTTTTT
CASSQGVGPSTGELFF
>TRBV18|TRBJ1-6|-|-
TGTGCCAGCTCACCAGCGGTCTCCCATTCACCCCTCCACTTT
CASSPAVSHSPLHF
>TRBV7-2|TRBJ2-7|-|-
TGTGCCAGCAGCTTAGCGTGGGGCCCTAGCTACGAGCAGTACTTC
CASSLAWGPSYEQYF
>TRBV5-1|TRBJ2-2|few|-
TGCGCCAGCAGCTTGGATGCTGGTGGAACCGGGGAGCTGTTTTTT
CASSLDAGGTGELFF
>TRBV30|TRBJ1-6|-|-
TGTGCCTGGAGAAAAACCACAGTCCCACCCCTCCACTTT
CAWRKTTVPPLHF
>TRBV12-2|TRBJ2-5|once|-
TGTGCAAGTCGCTTAACCTGGGTACCTAGCGGCCGAGAGACCCAGTACTTC
CASRLTWVPSGRETQYF
>TRBV7-9|TRBJ2-5|-|-
TGTGCCAGCAGCTTAGCGGGCGGGGAGACCCAGTACTTC
CASSLAGGETQYF
>TRBV6-1|TRBJ2-2|few|-
TGTGCCAGCAGTGAAGGGGGGGCGAACACCGGGGAGCTGTTTTTT
CASSEGGANTGELFF
>TRBV11-2|TRBJ2-7|-|TRBD1
TGTGCCAGCAGCTTACTTAGGGGACAGTCCTACGAGCAGTACTTC
CASSLLRGQSYEQYF
>TRBV18|TRBJ2-1|-|TRBD2
TGTGCCAGCTCACCACGACTAGCGGGGGGCCCTCTTCGTGCGGAAAATGAGCAGTTCTTC
CASSPRLAGGPLRAENEQFF
>TRBV7-9|TRBJ2-2|few|-
TGTGCCAGCAGCTTAGGTATACCCGGGGAGCTGTTTTTT
CASSLGIPGELFF
>TRBV18|TRBJ2-1|once|-
TGTGCCAGCTCACCACCGGTAGGACAGGGAGGGTCCTACAATGAGCAGTTCTTC
CASSPPVGQGGSYNEQFF
>TRBV5-4|TRBJ1-1|once|TRBD1
TGTGCCAGCAGTTCCACCGGGACAGGGGGCACTGAAGCTTTCTTT
CASSSTGTGGTEAFF
>TRBV19|TRBJ1-5|-|-
TGTGCCAGTAGTATGGTGACAGGCCCTACGGCCCAGCATTTT
CASSMVTGPTAQHF
>TRBV7-3|TRBJ2-3|-|TRBD1
TGTGCCAGCAGCCTCGACAGGGTTAGCACAGATACGCAGTATTTT
CASSLDRVSTDTQYF
>TRBV4-1|TRBJ2-7|few|-
TGCGCCAGCAGCCGCACGAACAGGGACGAGCAGTACTTC
CASSRTNRDEQYF
>TRBV6-5|TRBJ1-3|few|-
TGTGCCAGCAGTTATGCGAGGCGCGGAGGAAACACCATATATTTT
CASSYARRGGNTIYF
>TRBV5-1|TRBJ2-2|-|TRBD2
TGCGCCAGCAGCCCCGGCGCTAGCGGGGGCGATAACACCGGGGAGCTGTTTTTT
CASSPGASGGDNTGELFF
>TRBV11-2|TRBJ1-2|-|-
TGTGCCAGCAGCTCATACAGGTCACGAGACTATGGCTACACCTTC
CASSSYRSRDYGYTF
>TRBV9|TRBJ2-2|medium-sized|-
TGTGCCAGCAGCGTATCCTGGGCCGGGGAGCTGTTTTTT
CASSVSWAGELFF
>TRBV5-1|TRBJ2-1|-|TRBD2
TGCGCCAGCAGGAGGCAGCGGGGTGAGCAGTTCTTC
CASRRQRGEQFF
>TRBV2|TRBJ2-1|-|TRBD2
TGTGCCAGCAGCCGCCAGCGGGAGGTCTCCTACAATGAGCAGTTCTTC
CASSRQREVSYNEQFF
>TRBV2|TRBJ1-5|-|TRBD1
TGTGCCAGCTCCACCGGGACAGAGTATCAGCCCCAGCATTTT
CASSTGTEYQPQHF
>TRBV5-1|TRBJ2-5|once|-
TGCGCCAGCAGCTTGGAGCCTTCCCGGGAGACCCAGTACTTC
CASSLEPSRETQYF